Following are 20 T cell receptor beta chains from one sample sequenced in a study of T cell responses to AZD1222 COVID-19 vaccine. Clones were read by immunoSEQ multiplex PCR, and TCRdb kept only the in-frame ones, dropping some. Among about 140,000 clones, around 93% were seen once, and the ten largest hold around 2.7%. The specimen comprised peripheral blood, sampled on day 0 of AZD1222 vaccination. Receptors originate from an adult in good health.

V gene TRBV5-4 combines with J gene TRBJ2-7, with 8 bases aligning to TRBD1. Germline V lookup: CDR1 SGHNT, CDR2 YYREEE (reference sequence). The V segment lost 1 base and the J segment 6 bases; nucleotides outside the gene matches: 0. CDR3 length equals 12 residues. CDR3 DNA sequence: TGTGCCAGCAGCTTGACAGGGGGCGAGCAGTACTTC. Translation: CASSLTGGEQYF.

A single count supports this clone. The chain uses TRBV5-1 and TRBJ1-2; no clear D. The CDR3 is 13 amino acids. V shed 0 bases and J shed 8 bases, with 11 bases lying between them. Per the germline V gene, CDR1 is SGHRS and CDR2 is YFSETQ. The CDR3 loop is CASSLGGPGGYTF. The CDR3 bases are TGCGCCAGCAGCTTGGGAGGCCCCGGAGGCTACACCTTC.

The chain carries TRBV5-6 and TRBJ1-1; D remains unclear. This CDR3 comprises 14 residues. The ends were cut back, 0 bases at V and 3 bases at J, with 9 bases in the middle. Per the germline V gene, CDR1 is SGHDT and CDR2 is YYEEEE. CDR3 in amino acids: CASSLGLRYTEAFF. The CDR3 DNA reads TGTGCCAGCAGCTTGGGATTACGCTACACTGAAGCTTTCTTT.

This clone was picked up one time. The gene calls are TRBV27 and TRBJ2-2; 7 nucleotides line up with TRBD1. V shed 6 bases and J 6 bases; nucleotides not matched to a gene: 10. CDR3 length equals 15 residues. Germline V lookup: CDR1 MNHEY, CDR2 SMNVEV (reference sequence). The DNA of the CDR3 is TGTGCCAGCAGAGACCGGGACAGAATCTCCGGGGAGCTGTTTTTT. Encoded protein: CASRDRDRISGELFF.

This chain links TRBV11-2 with TRBJ1-1, with D unresolved. Trimming removed 2 bases at V and 10 bases at J, with 17 bases between. The CDR3 length is 14 residues. CDR1 SGHAT and CDR2 FQNNGV come from the germline V gene. The CDR3 bases are TGTGCCAGCAGCTTACGGCGCCGACCGATGTCAGCTTTCTTT. Amino acid sequence: CASSLRRRPMSAFF.

The genes are TRBV6-1 and TRBJ2-7; D gene unclear. This CDR3 has 12 amino acids. CDR1 and CDR2 from the germline V gene are MNHNS and SASEGT. Trimming cost V 3 bases and J 3 bases, with 6 bases left between them. The CDR3 sequence: CASSETVYEQYF. As DNA, the CDR3 is TGTGCCAGCAGTGAGACTGTCTACGAGCAGTACTTC.

The chain joins TRBV5-1 to TRBJ2-7, with D maybe TRBD2 (5 bases). The CDR3 extends over 13 amino acids. Germline V gene lookup returns CDR1 SGHRS and CDR2 YFSETQ. Trimming removed 4 bases at V and 5 bases at J, with 13 bases between. CDR3 protein: CASSPGSGDEQYF. The CDR3 bases are TGCGCCAGCAGCCCGGGGTCTGGGGACGAGCAGTACTTC.

To note about this clone: Germline and junction disagree at one end, which may indicate a read error. The rearrangement links TRBV19 to TRBJ2-7; 7 bases line up with TRBD2. The germline V gene has CDR1 LNHDA and CDR2 SQIVND (reference sequence). This CDR3 spans 15 amino acids. CDR3 sequence: CTSSILTSRPYEQYF. Here the CDR3 DNA reads TGTACCAGTAGTATACTGACTAGCCGACCCTACGAGCAGTACTTC.

This sequence joins TRBV5-4 and TRBJ2-5; D not resolved. The CDR3 loop spans 11 amino acids. Trimming took off 4 bases at V and 4 bases at J, with 5 bases between the two ends. Germline CDR1 reads SGHNT; CDR2 reads YYREEE (reference sequence). The CDR3 here is CASSTRETQYF. In nucleotides, the CDR3 is TGTGCCAGCAGCACCAGAGAGACCCAGTACTTC.

V is TRBV12-5 and J is TRBJ2-7; TRBD2 matches at 9 bases. Looked up from germline, CDR1 is LGHNT and CDR2 is FRNRAP. The CDR3 totals 16 residues. Trimming removed 0 bases from V and 3 bases from J; junction bases left unmatched: 6. The CDR3 nucleotides are TGTGCTAGTGGTTTGGTACTTAGCGGGGGTAACTACGAGCAGTACTTC. Protein sequence: CASGLVLSGGNYEQYF.

V is TRBV7-9 and J is TRBJ1-5, with TRBD1 as a possible D gene (6 bases). Germline assignment: CDR1 SEHNR and CDR2 FQNEAQ (reference sequence). The CDR3 is 16 amino acids. V was trimmed by 5 bases and J by 4 bases, leaving 18 bases between them. As DNA, the CDR3 is TGTGCCAGCAGCAAAAACCCGGGGACACCGAATCAGCCCCAGCATTTT. Translating it yields CASSKNPGTPNQPQHF.

This rearrangement joins TRBV15 to TRBJ2-6, with a tentative D call TRBD2 (6 bases). The CDR3 is 19 residues long. V shed 2 bases and J shed 1 base, with 18 bases lying between them. The V gene's germline CDR1 is LNHNV and CDR2 YYDKDF (reference sequence). CDR3 bases: TGTGCCACCAGCAGAAAAGGAAGGGAGGTGGGGTCTGGGGCCAACGTCCTGACTTTC. This codes for CATSRKGREVGSGANVLTF.

The rearrangement joins TRBV6-5 to TRBJ2-2; D may be TRBD2 (5 bases). Trimming removed 0 bases at V and 4 bases at J, with 12 bases between. The CDR3 covers 16 residues. Germline V gene lookup returns CDR1 MNHEY and CDR2 SVGAGI. Written as DNA, the CDR3 is TGTGCCAGCAGTTACTCAGGGAGCGGAGGCACCGGGGAGCTGTTTTTT. This gives the protein CASSYSGSGGTGELFF.

CDR3 region: CASSLGQLSTDTQYF. DNA of the CDR3: TGCGCCAGCAGCTTGGGACAGTTGAGCACAGATACGCAGTATTTT. This chain uses TRBV5-1 with TRBJ2-3, with D tentatively TRBD1 (5 bases). V lost 0 bases, J lost 0 bases, and 8 bases lay in between. CDR3 length equals 15 residues. The V gene's germline CDR1 is SGHRS and CDR2 YFSETQ.

The chain carries TRBV9 and TRBJ2-2, with 7 bases fitting TRBD1. Germline trimming cut 4 bases from V and 7 bases from J; bases unmatched to any gene: 7. The CDR3 consists of 14 residues. Germline V gene data show CDR1 as SGDLS and CDR2 as YYNGEE. The CDR3 sequence is CASSRLTGDGELFF. The CDR3 DNA follows: TGTGCCAGCAGCCGATTAACAGGGGACGGGGAGCTGTTTTTT.

CDR3 amino acids: CASSLGRAPLHF. The CDR3 bases are TGTGCCAGCAGCTTAGGGAGGGCCCCCCTCCACTTT. This chain connects TRBV7-2 to TRBJ1-6, with D unclear. The CDR3 contains 12 residues. Germline V gene data show CDR1 as SGHTA and CDR2 as FQGNSA. V was cut by 1 base and J by 13 bases, with 8 bases left in between.

The DNA of the CDR3 is TGCGCCAGCAGCTTGTACGAGGGCGACATTCAGTACTTC. It encodes CASSLYEGDIQYF. The rearrangement uses TRBV5-1 and TRBJ2-4, with D perhaps matching TRBD2 (5 bases). The CDR3 extends over 13 amino acids. V shed 1 base and J shed 8 bases, with 10 bases lying between them. Germline values: CDR1 SGHRS, CDR2 YFSETQ.

The CDR3 loop reads CASSVGGAGSSYEQYF. CDR3 coding DNA: TGTGCCAGCAGCGTAGGGGGGGCAGGGAGCTCCTACGAGCAGTACTTC. The V and J genes are TRBV9 and TRBJ2-7; D may be TRBD1 or TRBD2 (6 bases each). Per the germline V gene, CDR1 is SGDLS and CDR2 is YYNGEE. Trimming took off 0 bases at V and 0 bases at J, with 13 bases between the two ends. This CDR3 comprises 16 residues.

V and J are TRBV7-8 and TRBJ2-7, with 9 bases lining up with TRBD1. In germline, CDR1 is SGHVS, CDR2 FQNEAQ. With V trimmed by 4 bases and J by 3 bases, 7 bases remained unmatched. This CDR3 spans 15 amino acids. CDR3 amino acids: CASSSRDRASYEQYF. The CDR3 nucleotides read TGTGCCAGCAGCTCCAGGGACAGGGCGAGCTACGAGCAGTACTTC.

The chain uses TRBV7-9 and TRBJ1-1, with D uncertain. The CDR3 sequence is 11 residues long. Germline V lookup: CDR1 SEHNR, CDR2 FQNEAQ (reference sequence). Between the trimmed V and J ends, which lost 1 base and 11 bases, there was a span of 8 bases. CDR3 DNA: TGTGCCAGCAGCTTAGAAAGGGTGGCTTTCTTT. Its translation: CASSLERVAFF.